This passage covers 18 T cell receptor beta chains from one sample sequenced in a study of T cells in tuberculosis. Sequencing used immunoSEQ multiplex PCR; TCRdb keeps in-frame clones, though not all of them. The table shows around 26,000 clones, with approximately 90% occurring only once. The sequenced material came from PBMCs. The receptors originated from a donor under 30 with latent tuberculosis or without tuberculosis infection. Some clones in this sample may be carry-over from other donors' samples.

The chain links TRBV6-5 to TRBJ2-7, with a weak D call TRBD1 (6 bases). CDR1 is MNHEY, CDR2 SVGAGI, per germline. The CDR3 consists of 15 residues. The ends were cut back, 0 bases at V and 5 bases at J, with 14 bases in the middle. The CDR3 bases are TGTGCCAGCAGTTACTCATTCGCGACAGGCAACGAGCAGTACTTC. Its protein is CASSYSFATGNEQYF.

Worth noting for this clone: Germline is not matched at one junction end, which may reflect a read error. The chain links TRBV10-3 to TRBJ1-5; 8 bases are a match to TRBD1. The CDR3 has 15 residues. Germline V gene sequence: CDR1 ENHRY, CDR2 SYGVKD. The chain's CDR3 is CAITETGDSNQPQHF. CDR3 sequence (DNA): TGTGCCATCACTGAGACAGGGGATAGCAATCAGCCCCAGCATTTT.

J is TRBJ2-2 and V is TRBV7-9; D gene unclear. Germline values: CDR1 SEHNR, CDR2 FQNEAQ (reference sequence). The CDR3 totals 16 residues. Trimming left V 4 bases short and J 1 base short, with 13 bases between. The CDR3 nucleotides are TGTGCCAGCAGCTCCTTAATGCACGGGAACACCGGGGAGCTGTTTTTT. Amino acids: CASSSLMHGNTGELFF. Full variable domain (missing parts from reference TRBV7-9 and TRBJ2-2): DTGVSQNPRHKITKRGQNVTFRCDPISEHNRLYWYRQTLGQGPEFLTYFQNEAQLEKSRLLSDRFSAERPKGSFSTLEIQRTEQGDSAMYLCASSSLMHGNTGELFFGEGSRLTVL.

This chain uses TRBV18 with TRBJ2-7; the D gene is possibly TRBD1 (6 bases). This CDR3 has 13 amino acids. V lost 3 bases and J 7 bases, leaving 13 bases between the germline ends. The V gene's germline CDR1 is KGHSH and CDR2 LQKENI. CDR3 residues: CASSPERRGEQYF. In DNA, the CDR3 is TGTGCCAGCTCACCGGAGCGAAGGGGGGAGCAGTACTTC. Using reference TRBV18 and TRBJ2-7 for the parts outside the CDR3, the full variable domain is NAGVMQNPRHLVRRRGQEARLRCSPMKGHSHVYWYRQLPEEGLKFMVYLQKENIIDESGMPKERFSAEFPKEGPSILRIQQVVRGDSAAYFCASSPERRGEQYFGPGTRLTVT.

This clone appeared a single time. The J gene is TRBJ1-2, the V gene TRBV29-1, with a tentative D call TRBD1 (6 bases). There are 13 residues in the CDR3. From germline, CDR1 is SQVTM and CDR2 ANQGSEA. Trimming left V 6 bases short and J 0 bases short, with 11 bases between. CDR3 region: CSVRTAANYGYTF. The CDR3 coding sequence is TGCAGCGTCCGGACAGCAGCTAACTATGGCTACACCTTC.

The chain uses TRBV12-5 and TRBJ2-3, with D possibly TRBD1 on 5 matching bases. The CDR3 is made up of 18 amino acids. The V end was cut by 0 bases, the J end by 6 bases, with 22 bases between. CDR1 is LGHNT, CDR2 FRNRAP, per germline. The DNA for the CDR3 is TGTGCTAGTGGTTTGGTAAGGCTGTTGGGGCACACCGCTGATACGCAGTATTTT. It is translated as CASGLVRLLGHTADTQYF.

J is TRBJ1-4 and V is TRBV5-1; 9 bases match TRBD1. The ends lost 0 bases at V and 4 bases at J; junction bases unmatched: 1. Germline V gene sequence: CDR1 SGHRS, CDR2 YFSETQ. CDR3 length equals 15 residues. The CDR3 DNA reads TGCGCCAGCAGCTTGGGGGACAGGGATAATGAAAAACTGTTTTTT. Translating gives CASSLGDRDNEKLFF.

V is TRBV16 and J is TRBJ2-1, with 7 bases aligning to TRBD2. Germline values: CDR1 KGHSY, CDR2 FQNENV. V was clipped by 0 bases and J by 4 bases; unmatched bases: 6. The CDR3 is made up of 16 amino acids. The CDR3 DNA follows: TGTGCCAGCAGCCAATCCGGCGGGGGTGTATACAATGAGCAGTTCTTC. This sequence encodes CASSQSGGGVYNEQFF.

This chain links TRBV5-1 with TRBJ2-7; tentatively, D is TRBD2 (6 bases). Trimming pared 7 bases from V and 3 bases from J, leaving 17 bases between. CDR3 length equals 14 residues. Looked up from germline, CDR1 is SGHRS and CDR2 is YFSETQ. In nucleotides, the CDR3 is TGCGCCAGCCAGGTCTTAGGAGGGGACTACGAGCAGTACTTC. This codes for CASQVLGGDYEQYF.

This sequence joins TRBV11-1 and TRBJ2-1, with D possibly matching TRBD2 (5 bases). The CDR3 contains 13 residues. Trimming cost V 0 bases and J 7 bases, with 7 bases left between them. Germline V gene lookup returns CDR1 SGHAT and CDR2 FQDESV (reference sequence). For the CDR3, the DNA is TGTGCCAGCAGCTTAGCGCGACTAAATGAGCAGTTCTTC. It translates to CASSLARLNEQFF.

This chain uses TRBV2 with TRBJ1-1, with D possibly being TRBD1 (6 bases). The germline CDR1 and CDR2 sequences are SNHLY and FYNNEI. There are 17 residues in the CDR3. V shed 1 base and J shed 3 bases, with 18 bases lying between them. The CDR3 coding sequence is TGTGCCAGCAGTGAAGGGGGCAGGGGAAATGTGTACACTGAAGCTTTCTTT. Protein sequence: CASSEGGRGNVYTEAFF.

CDR3 region: CASSFRTGVNEQFF. DNA for the CDR3: TGTGCCAGCAGCTTTCGGACAGGGGTCAATGAGCAGTTCTTC. V is TRBV7-8 and J is TRBJ2-1, with 9 bases lining up with TRBD1. V lost 3 bases and J lost 6; bases outside the gene matches: 3. CDR1 and CDR2 (germline): SGHVS, FQNEAQ. The CDR3 runs 14 residues.

The chain is built from TRBV6-5 and TRBJ2-7; tentatively, D is TRBD2 (5 bases). Per the germline V gene, CDR1 is MNHEY and CDR2 is SVGAGI. The V and J ends lost 2 bases and 4 bases respectively, with 15 bases between them. The CDR3 extends over 15 amino acids. CDR3 loop: CASSYRPAVGYEQYF. CDR3 nucleotide sequence: TGTGCCAGCAGTTACCGCCCAGCGGTGGGGTACGAGCAGTACTTC.

About this clone: The junction shows a germline mismatch at one end, possibly a read error. The V call is TRBV6-1, the J call TRBJ1-5, with 7 positions matching TRBD1. CDR1 MNHNS and CDR2 SASEGT come from the germline V gene. The CDR3 is made up of 14 amino acids. For the CDR3, the DNA is TGTGCCAGCACCGACAGGGTGGGGCAATCAGCCCCAGCATTT. Translation: CASTDRVGQSAPAF.

This clone was detected only a few times. This chain joins TRBV11-2 and TRBJ2-1, with 11 bases matching TRBD1. The CDR3 loop spans 16 amino acids. Germline V CDR1 and CDR2: SGHAT, FQNNGV. The trim removed 0 bases at V and 8 bases at J, leaving 6 bases unmatched. DNA of the CDR3: TGTGCCAGCAGCTTAGAGCTTGGACAGGGGGCTGATGAGCAGTTCTTC. Translating it yields CASSLELGQGADEQFF. Supplemented by reference TRBV11-2 and TRBJ2-1, the full variable domain reads EAGVAQSPRYKIIEKRQSVAFWCNPISGHATLYWYQQILGQGPKLLIQFQNNGVVDDSQLPKDRFSAERLKGVDSTLKIQPAKLEDSAVYLCASSLELGQGADEQFFGPGTRLTVL.

The chain employs TRBV11-2 and TRBJ1-1, with D maybe TRBD1 (6 bases). There are 16 residues in the CDR3. Germline lookup yields CDR1 SGHAT and CDR2 FQNNGV. With 4 bases removed from V and 2 bases from J, the gap between germline ends came to 17 bases. The CDR3 region is CASSSIQGPVNTEAFF. The CDR3 DNA sequence: TGTGCCAGCAGCTCCATACAGGGACCGGTTAACACTGAAGCTTTCTTT.

The chain has TRBV19 and TRBJ1-3; D possibly corresponds to TRBD1 (5 bases). Germline V gene data show CDR1 as LNHDA and CDR2 as SQIVND (reference sequence). This CDR3 region has 14 residues. The V and J ends lost 3 bases and 0 bases respectively, with 6 bases between them. The CDR3: CASSIGGSGNTIYF. In nucleotides, the CDR3 is TGTGCCAGTAGTATCGGGGGCTCTGGAAACACCATATATTTT.

The V call is TRBV28, the J call TRBJ2-2, with D unclear. Trimming took 0 bases from V and 8 from J, leaving 7 bases between them. The CDR3 covers 13 residues. Germline CDR1 is MDHEN and CDR2 is SYDVKM. The CDR3 DNA reads as TGTGCCAGCAGTTTATGGCAAGCGGGGGAGCTGTTTTTT. Translation gives CASSLWQAGELFF. Filled out from reference TRBV28 and TRBJ2-2, the complete variable domain reads DVKVTQSSRYLVKRTGEKVFLECVQDMDHENMFWYRQDPGLGLRLIYFSYDVKMKEKGDIPEGYSVSREKKERFSLILESASTNQTSMYLCASSLWQAGELFFGEGSRLTVL.